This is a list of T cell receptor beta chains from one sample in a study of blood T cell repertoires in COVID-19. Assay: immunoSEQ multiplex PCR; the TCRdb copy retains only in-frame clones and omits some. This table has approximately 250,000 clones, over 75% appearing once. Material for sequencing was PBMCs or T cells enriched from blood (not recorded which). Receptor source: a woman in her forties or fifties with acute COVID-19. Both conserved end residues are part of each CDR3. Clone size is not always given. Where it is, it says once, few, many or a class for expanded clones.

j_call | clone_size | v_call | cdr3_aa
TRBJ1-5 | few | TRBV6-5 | CASSYGGKQPQHF
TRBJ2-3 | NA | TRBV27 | CASSRSPGGDTQYF
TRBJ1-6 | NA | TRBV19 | CASSTNGQGDSPLHF
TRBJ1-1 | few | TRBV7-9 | CASSFDADTGGEAFF
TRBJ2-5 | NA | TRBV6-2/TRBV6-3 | CASSPPRGGGETQYF
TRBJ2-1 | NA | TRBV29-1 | CSAKGQGAIYNEQFF
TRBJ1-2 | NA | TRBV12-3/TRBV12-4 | CASSLTGWYGYTF
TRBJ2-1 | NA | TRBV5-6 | CASSGDYSYNEQFF
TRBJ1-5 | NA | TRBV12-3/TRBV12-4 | CASNPQGQPQHF
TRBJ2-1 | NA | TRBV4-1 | CASSQARGEVLNEQFF
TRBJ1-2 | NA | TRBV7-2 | CASRSEAGLDYGYTF
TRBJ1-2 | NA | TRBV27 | CASRLRVGYGYTF
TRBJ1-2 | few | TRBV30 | CAGRGGHNYGYTF
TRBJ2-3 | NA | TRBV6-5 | CASSYGAGGPTDTQYF
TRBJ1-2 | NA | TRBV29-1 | CSVDTGSPGGYTF
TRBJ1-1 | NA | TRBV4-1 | CASSPGDTEAFF
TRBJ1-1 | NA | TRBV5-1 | CASSLGHLNTEAFF
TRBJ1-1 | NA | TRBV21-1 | CASSPRDTLNTEAFF
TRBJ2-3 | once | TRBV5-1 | CASRVLAGSLDTQYF
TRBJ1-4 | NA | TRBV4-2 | CASSQDGTNEKLFF
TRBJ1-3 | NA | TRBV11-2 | CASSQPRGPGVTIYF
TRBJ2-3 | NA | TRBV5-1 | CASSLGQFNTDTQYF
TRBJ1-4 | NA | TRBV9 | CASSVGQGFVNEKLFF
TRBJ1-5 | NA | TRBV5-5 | CASSLAHRGQGGNQPQHF
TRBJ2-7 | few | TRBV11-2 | CASSVLPGQGVYEQYF
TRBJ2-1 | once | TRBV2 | CASNTGLTRSEQFF
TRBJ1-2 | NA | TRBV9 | CASSKGQGSGNYGYTF
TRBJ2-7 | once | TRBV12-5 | CASARGLVYEQYF
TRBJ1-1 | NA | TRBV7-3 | CASSSTGVFAEAFF
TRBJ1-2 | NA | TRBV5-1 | CASSFDSNYGYTF
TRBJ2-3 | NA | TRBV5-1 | CASSLAPDFPPTDTQYF
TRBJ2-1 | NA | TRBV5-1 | CASSLSGGAPYNEQFF